Described below is a single TCR beta chain sequence and its context. The antigen it binds to is not known. Qualities for individual bases were not recorded, and no much larger clone is one base off. CDR1 and CDR2, looked up from the germline V gene, are SGHRS and YFSETQ. There are 17 amino acids in the CDR3, from cysteine to phenylalanine inclusive. Only CDR3 DNA is held: 51 bases, read in frame from base 1. V has 3 bases trimmed and J has 2 bases trimmed; junction bases matching no gene number 10. The time point label on this specimen signifies: blood 2 weeks post-SBRT. Taken with the paper, the label for treatment or condition translates to: 15 Gy SBRT to primary tumor, nephrectomy 4 weeks later. To follow tumor-enriched clonotypes, peripheral blood was collected serially from radiation-treated patients at baseline and again at 2 weeks and 4 weeks after SBRT. All patients had renal cell carcinoma with clear cell pathology. Genomic DNA for TCR sequencing was prepared using the QIAamp DNA Blood Mini Kit (Qiagen). Samples were included in the analyses only if all quality control checks were passed.

The data were obtained in a study of radiation and T cells in renal cell carcinoma (dated by TCRdb to 2020 to 2021). For context, the study as a whole: Samples came from a clinical trial, in which primary renal cell carcinomas received 15 Gy stereotactic body radiation therapy followed by nephrectomy 4 weeks later. TCR beta sequencing covered 50 to 55 samples in total, comprising approximately 26 tumors and 27 peripheral blood samples. A total of 3.5 million to 4.5 million unique CDR3 nucleotide sequences, encoding some 2,700,000 unique CDR3 amino acid sequences, were found across all 50 or so samples.

The immunoSEQ kit was used, according to the manufacturer's recommendations, to generate TCR beta libraries from genomic DNA. To prepare libraries, a first multiplex PCR with proprietary primers was run, followed by a second PCR that added unique barcodes, and a bead cleanup was done after each round. Each sample batch included a kit-provided positive control reaction and a negative control reaction. The final libraries underwent checking on an Agilent 4200 TapeStation D1000 ScreenTape, volumetric pooling, and quantification by qPCR. Sequencing was performed on an Illumina NextSeq500 using a MidOutput 150-cycle cartridge, with 156 Read1 cycles, 15 Index1 cycles, and the kit custom primers. The pooled library was loaded at approximately 1 pM, with a roughly 20% PhiX control spiked in. Turning to the authors' computational methods: Vendor-processed data were analyzed in R, and a clonotype was defined as all T cells sharing the same CDR3 nucleotide sequence. For clone abundance analyses, frequencies were normalized to the 10,000 most abundant clones in each sample. Public T cell clones, which averaged fewer than five per sample, were excluded before analysis. A difference in abundance of at least 32-fold between compartments was used to define tumor-enriched and baseline blood-enriched clonotypes. A beta-binomial differential abundance model was used to identify clonotypes that were expanded or contracted between blood time points. Tumor-blood repertoire similarity was measured with the Baroni-Urbani and Buser coefficient, and group comparisons used two-tailed Wilcoxon tests in R. Not all clones reach the TCRdb copy of this immuneACCESS table, which keeps in-frame sequences only. Checked studies attribute under half of the gap to unresolved V genes and leave the rest unexplained. The V and J calls and clone size come from that table; D and trimming were worked out from the DNA. Counted in this sample were some 72,000 clones; 82% of them appeared once. The ten largest clonotypes hold 5.8% of the sample.

Beyond this particular receptor, the publication reports: Tracking of blood repertoire dynamics stopped at four to five weeks after treatment, with no follow-up past that point. Because the trial had a single-armed design, the trial could not examine how radiation dose or scheduling affected the TCR repertoire. An increase in top tumor clonotypes in blood was observed from baseline to 2 weeks post-radiation, followed by contraction by 4 weeks, which was taken to suggest transient expansion of tumor-resident clones. Because pretreatment tumor biopsies were not available, the study could not determine whether clonotypes were already present within the tumor at baseline.

The chain is made from TRBV5-1 and TRBJ2-1; a stretch of 8 junction bases matches TRBD2. The receptor was derived from a man in his fifties or sixties with renal cell carcinoma. The sequenced sample was blood, obtained from a patient whose treatment included radiotherapy and nephrectomy. The bases are TGCGCCAGCAGCTCCGGTGGGGTAGCGGGGCCCTACAATGAGCAGTTCTTC. It is translated as CASSSGGVAGPYNEQFF.